Each of the 10 T cell receptor beta chains below was sequenced from the same sample in a study of technical replicates of blood from four donors. Clones were read by immunoSEQ multiplex PCR, and TCRdb kept only the in-frame ones, dropping some. The sample has around 9,000 clones; 75% to 95% are singletons. Sequenced input: PBMCs. These receptor sequences come from a human donor in good health.

This chain joins TRBV6-5 and TRBJ2-7; 10 nucleotides match TRBD1. This CDR3 region has 14 residues. Trimming took 6 bases from V and 1 from J; bases not matched to a gene: 3. Germline assignment: CDR1 MNHEY and CDR2 SVGAGI. CDR3 sequence (DNA): TGTGCCAGCAGGGGGACAGGGGATTCCTACGAGCAGTACTTC. Protein sequence: CASRGTGDSYEQYF.

This CDR3 is CASGGAVNTEAFF. In nucleotides, the CDR3 is TGTGCCAGTGGAGGTGCAGTAAACACTGAAGCTTTCTTT. The chain links TRBV19 to TRBJ1-1; D gene unclear. Germline V gene lookup returns CDR1 LNHDA and CDR2 SQIVND (reference sequence). The CDR3 has 13 amino acids. The V end lost 8 bases, the J end lost 2 bases, and 12 bases lay between the germline ends. Supplemented by reference TRBV19 and TRBJ1-1, the full variable domain reads DGGITQSPKYLFRKEGQNVTLSCEQNLNHDAMYWYRQDPGQGLRLIYYSQIVNDFQKGDIAEGYSVSREKKESFPLTVTSAQKNPTAFYLCASGGAVNTEAFFGQGTRLTVV.

This rearrangement joins TRBV5-6 to TRBJ1-2, with a weak D call TRBD1 (6 bases). Germline CDR1 SGHDT, CDR2 YYEEEE. V was pared by 5 bases and J by 2 bases, with 19 bases between. The CDR3 runs 16 residues. CDR3 DNA: TGTGCCAGCAGTCTGGGCGCAGGGGAGAGGAACTATGGCTACACCTTC. Amino acid sequence: CASSLGAGERNYGYTF.

The chain uses TRBV7-9 and TRBJ2-7; D is unresolved. From germline, CDR1 is SEHNR and CDR2 FQNEAQ (reference sequence). Trimming took 5 bases from V and 1 from J, leaving 6 bases between them. The CDR3 is made up of 12 amino acids. The CDR3 DNA reads TGTGCCAGCAGCCCTATATCCTACGAGCAGTACTTC. As protein: CASSPISYEQYF.

The V call is TRBV29-1, the J call TRBJ2-1; no reliable D call. The V gene's germline CDR1 is SQVTM and CDR2 ANQGSEA. V dropped 7 bases and J dropped 6 bases, with 16 bases sitting between them. The CDR3 loop spans 13 amino acids. The CDR3 DNA is TGCAGCGCCTGCCCCCAAAGCTCCAATGAGCAGTTCTTC. This codes for CSACPQSSNEQFF.

The chain employs TRBV27 and TRBJ2-5; 7 bases agree with TRBD1. The junction had 6 bases not matched to a gene; V was cut back by 4 bases and J by 4 bases. Germline CDR1 reads MNHEY; CDR2 reads SMNVEV (reference sequence). The CDR3 covers 14 residues. CDR3 region: CASSSRQGLETQYF. The CDR3 DNA sequence: TGTGCCAGCAGTTCGAGACAGGGTCTAGAGACCCAGTACTTC.

This clone was picked up one time. The chain recombines TRBV28 with TRBJ1-2; D might be TRBD1 (6 bases). Germline V gives CDR1 MDHEN, CDR2 SYDVKM. V was pared by 7 bases and J by 2 bases, with 14 bases between. The CDR3 contains 14 residues. In DNA, the CDR3 is TGTGCCAGCAATTGGGACACCAGAAACTATGGCTACACCTTC. This codes for CASNWDTRNYGYTF.

This clone was recorded once. J is TRBJ2-2 and V is TRBV18, with TRBD1 as a possible D gene (6 bases). Germline CDR1 and CDR2: KGHSH and LQKENI. The CDR3 extends over 16 amino acids. The germline V and J ends were trimmed by 0 bases and 3 bases, with 11 bases remaining between them. The DNA of the CDR3 is TGTGCCAGCTCACCACCCAACAGGGTCGACACCGGGGAGCTGTTTTTT. It codes for CASSPPNRVDTGELFF.

The gene calls are TRBV4-1 and TRBJ1-4, with D possibly matching TRBD1 (5 bases). CDR1 is MGHRA, CDR2 YSYEKL, per germline. V shed 4 bases and J shed 3 bases, with 15 bases lying between them. The length of the CDR3 is 16 residues. The CDR3 sequence: CASSRGEGTANEKLFF. In DNA, the CDR3 is TGCGCCAGCAGCCGGGGGGAGGGAACCGCTAATGAAAAACTGTTTTTT.

This chain uses TRBV7-9 with TRBJ2-1; TRBD2 agrees at 9 bases. The trim removed 5 bases at V and 4 bases at J, leaving 3 bases unmatched. The CDR3 is made up of 14 amino acids. Per the germline V gene, CDR1 is SEHNR and CDR2 is FQNEAQ (reference sequence). The CDR3 sequence: CASSRLAEYNEQFF. The CDR3 DNA is TGTGCCAGCAGCCGACTAGCGGAATACAATGAGCAGTTCTTC.